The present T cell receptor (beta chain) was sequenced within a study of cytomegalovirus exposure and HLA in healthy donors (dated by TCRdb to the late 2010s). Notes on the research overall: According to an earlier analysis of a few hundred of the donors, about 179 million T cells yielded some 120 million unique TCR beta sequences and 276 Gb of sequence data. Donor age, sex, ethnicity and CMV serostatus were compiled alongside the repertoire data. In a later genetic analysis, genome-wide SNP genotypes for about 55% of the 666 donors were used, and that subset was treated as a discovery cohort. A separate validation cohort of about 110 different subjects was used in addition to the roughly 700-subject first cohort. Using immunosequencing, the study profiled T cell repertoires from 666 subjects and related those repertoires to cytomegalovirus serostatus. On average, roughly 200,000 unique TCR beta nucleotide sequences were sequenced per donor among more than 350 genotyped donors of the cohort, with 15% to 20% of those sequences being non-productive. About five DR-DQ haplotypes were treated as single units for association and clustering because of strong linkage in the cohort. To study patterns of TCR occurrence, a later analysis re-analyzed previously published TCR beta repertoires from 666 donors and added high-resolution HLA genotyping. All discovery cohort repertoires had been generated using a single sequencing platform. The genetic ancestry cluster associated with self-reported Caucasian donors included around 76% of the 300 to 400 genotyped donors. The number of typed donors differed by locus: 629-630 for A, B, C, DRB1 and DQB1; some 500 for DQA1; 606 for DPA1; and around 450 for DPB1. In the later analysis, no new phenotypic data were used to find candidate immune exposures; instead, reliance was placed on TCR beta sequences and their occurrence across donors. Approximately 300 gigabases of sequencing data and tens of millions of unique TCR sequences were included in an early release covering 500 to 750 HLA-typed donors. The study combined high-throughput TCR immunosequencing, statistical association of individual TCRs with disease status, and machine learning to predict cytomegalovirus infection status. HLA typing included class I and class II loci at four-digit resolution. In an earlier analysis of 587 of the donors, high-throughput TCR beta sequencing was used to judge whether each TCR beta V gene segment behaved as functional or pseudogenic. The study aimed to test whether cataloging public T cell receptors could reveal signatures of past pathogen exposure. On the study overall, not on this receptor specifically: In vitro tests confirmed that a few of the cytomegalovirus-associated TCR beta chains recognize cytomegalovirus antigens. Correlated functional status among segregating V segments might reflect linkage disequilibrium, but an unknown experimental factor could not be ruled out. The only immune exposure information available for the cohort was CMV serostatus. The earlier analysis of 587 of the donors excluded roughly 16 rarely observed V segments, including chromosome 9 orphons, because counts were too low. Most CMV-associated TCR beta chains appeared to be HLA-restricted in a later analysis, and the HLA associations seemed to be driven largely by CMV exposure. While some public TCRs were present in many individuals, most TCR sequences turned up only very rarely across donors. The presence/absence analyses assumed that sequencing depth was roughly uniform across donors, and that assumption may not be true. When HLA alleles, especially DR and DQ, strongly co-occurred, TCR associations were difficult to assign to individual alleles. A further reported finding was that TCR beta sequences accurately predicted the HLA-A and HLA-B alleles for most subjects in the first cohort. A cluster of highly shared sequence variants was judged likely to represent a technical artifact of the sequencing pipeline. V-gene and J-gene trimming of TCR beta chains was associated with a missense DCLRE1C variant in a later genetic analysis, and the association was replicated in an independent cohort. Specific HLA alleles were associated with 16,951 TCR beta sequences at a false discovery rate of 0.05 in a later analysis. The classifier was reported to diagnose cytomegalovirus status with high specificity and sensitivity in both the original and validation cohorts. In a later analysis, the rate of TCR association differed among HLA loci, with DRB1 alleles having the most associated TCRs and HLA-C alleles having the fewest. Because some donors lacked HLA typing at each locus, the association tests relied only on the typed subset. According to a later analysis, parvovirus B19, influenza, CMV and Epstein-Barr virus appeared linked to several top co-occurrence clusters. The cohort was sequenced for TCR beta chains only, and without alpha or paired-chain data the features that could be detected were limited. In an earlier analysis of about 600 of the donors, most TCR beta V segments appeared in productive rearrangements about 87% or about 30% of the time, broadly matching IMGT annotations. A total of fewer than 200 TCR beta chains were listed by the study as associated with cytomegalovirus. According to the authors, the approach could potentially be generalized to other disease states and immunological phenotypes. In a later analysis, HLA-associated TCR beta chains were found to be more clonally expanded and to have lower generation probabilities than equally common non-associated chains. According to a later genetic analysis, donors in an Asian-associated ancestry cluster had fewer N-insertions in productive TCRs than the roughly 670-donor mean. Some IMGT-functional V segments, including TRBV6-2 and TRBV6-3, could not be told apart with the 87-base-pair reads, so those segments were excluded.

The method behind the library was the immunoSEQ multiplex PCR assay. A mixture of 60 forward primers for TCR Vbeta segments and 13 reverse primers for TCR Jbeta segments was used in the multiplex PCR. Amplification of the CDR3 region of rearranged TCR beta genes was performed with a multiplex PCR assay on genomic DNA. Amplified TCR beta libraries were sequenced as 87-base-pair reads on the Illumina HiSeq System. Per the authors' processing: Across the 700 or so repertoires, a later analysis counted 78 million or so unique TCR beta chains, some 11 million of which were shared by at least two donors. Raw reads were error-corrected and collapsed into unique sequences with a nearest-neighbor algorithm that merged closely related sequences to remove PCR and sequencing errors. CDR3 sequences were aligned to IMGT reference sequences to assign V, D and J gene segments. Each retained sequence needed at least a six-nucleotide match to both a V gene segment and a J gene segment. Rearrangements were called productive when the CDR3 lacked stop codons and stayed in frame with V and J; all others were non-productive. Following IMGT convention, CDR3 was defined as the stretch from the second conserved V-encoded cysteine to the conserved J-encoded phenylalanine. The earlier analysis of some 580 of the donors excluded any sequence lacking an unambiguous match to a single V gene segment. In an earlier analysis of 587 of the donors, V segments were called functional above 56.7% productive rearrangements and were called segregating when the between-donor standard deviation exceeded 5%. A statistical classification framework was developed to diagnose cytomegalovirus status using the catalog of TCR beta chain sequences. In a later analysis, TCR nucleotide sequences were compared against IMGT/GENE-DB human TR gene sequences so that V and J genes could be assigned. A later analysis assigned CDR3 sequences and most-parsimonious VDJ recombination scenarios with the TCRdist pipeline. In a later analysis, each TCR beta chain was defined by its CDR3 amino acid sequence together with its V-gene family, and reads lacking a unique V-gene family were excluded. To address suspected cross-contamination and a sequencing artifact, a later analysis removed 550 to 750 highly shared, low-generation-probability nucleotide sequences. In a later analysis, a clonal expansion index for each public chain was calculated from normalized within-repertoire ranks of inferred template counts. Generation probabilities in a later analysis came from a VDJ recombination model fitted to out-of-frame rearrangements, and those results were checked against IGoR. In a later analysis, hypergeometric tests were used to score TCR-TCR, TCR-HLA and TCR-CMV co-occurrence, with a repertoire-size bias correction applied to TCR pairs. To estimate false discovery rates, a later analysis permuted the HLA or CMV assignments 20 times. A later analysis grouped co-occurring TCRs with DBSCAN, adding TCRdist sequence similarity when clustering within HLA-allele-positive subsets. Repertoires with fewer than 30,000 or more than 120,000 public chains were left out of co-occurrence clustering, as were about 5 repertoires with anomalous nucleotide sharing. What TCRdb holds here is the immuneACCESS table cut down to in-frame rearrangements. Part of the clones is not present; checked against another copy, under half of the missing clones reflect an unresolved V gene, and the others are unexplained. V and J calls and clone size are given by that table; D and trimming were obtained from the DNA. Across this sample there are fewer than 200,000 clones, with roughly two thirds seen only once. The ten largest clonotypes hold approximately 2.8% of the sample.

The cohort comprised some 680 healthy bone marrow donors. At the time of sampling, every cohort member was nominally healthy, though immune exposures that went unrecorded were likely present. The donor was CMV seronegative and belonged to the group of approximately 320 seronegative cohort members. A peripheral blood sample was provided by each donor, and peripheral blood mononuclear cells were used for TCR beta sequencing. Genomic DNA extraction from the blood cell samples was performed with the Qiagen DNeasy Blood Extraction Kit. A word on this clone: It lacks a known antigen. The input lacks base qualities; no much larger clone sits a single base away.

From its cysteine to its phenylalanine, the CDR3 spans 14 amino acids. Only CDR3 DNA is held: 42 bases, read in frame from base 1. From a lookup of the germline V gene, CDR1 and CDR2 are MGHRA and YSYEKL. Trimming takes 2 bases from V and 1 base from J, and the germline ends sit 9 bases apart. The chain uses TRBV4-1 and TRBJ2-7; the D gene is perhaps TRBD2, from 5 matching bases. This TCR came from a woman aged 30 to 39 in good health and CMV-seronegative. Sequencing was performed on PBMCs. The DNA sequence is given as TGCGCCAGCAGCCAAATTGAGGGTTCCTACGAGCAGTACTTC. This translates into CASSQIEGSYEQYF.